These 30 T cell receptor beta chains were all obtained from the same sample, sequenced in a study of blood T cell repertoires in COVID-19. Generated by immunoSEQ multiplex PCR, the TCRdb table keeps only in-frame clones and is missing some. The table has 350,000 to 400,000 clones, approximately 86% seen once. Sequencing used peripheral blood. All receptors derive from a woman between 55 and 75 years old with COVID-19, enrolled during active disease.

This chain links TRBV18 with TRBJ2-1; perhaps TRBD2 as D (5 bases). The germline CDR1 and CDR2 sequences are KGHSH and LQKENI. CDR3 size: 14 residues. Trimming pared 3 bases from V and 3 bases from J, leaving 9 bases between. The CDR3 DNA reads TGTGCCAGCTCACCTAGCGTGGGCTACAATGAGCAGTTCTTC. Protein: CASSPSVGYNEQFF.

The J gene is TRBJ1-5, the V gene TRBV5-1; D not certain. The CDR3 is 14 amino acids. Trimming took 0 bases from V and 2 from J, leaving 6 bases between them. Germline CDR1 SGHRS, CDR2 YFSETQ. CDR3 sequence (DNA): TGCGCCAGCAGCTTGGTCGGAGGCAATCAGCCCCAGCATTTT. This translates into CASSLVGGNQPQHF.

The chain is built from TRBV7-3 and TRBJ1-6; weak D call: TRBD1 (5 bases). Germline CDR1 reads SGHTA; CDR2 reads FQGTGA. Trimming took 4 bases from V and 7 from J, leaving 11 bases between them. CDR3 length: 14 amino acids. Written as DNA, the CDR3 is TGTGCCAGCAGCTCCCAGGGATCGAATTCACCCCTCCACTTT. Encoded protein: CASSSQGSNSPLHF. Full variable domain (rest looked up from reference TRBV7-3 and TRBJ1-6): GAGVSQTPSNKVTEKGKYVELRCDPISGHTALYWYRQSLGQGPEFLIYFQGTGAADDSGLPNDRFFAVRPEGSVSTLKIQRTERGDSAVYLCASSSQGSNSPLHFGNGTRLTVT.

This sequence joins TRBV19 and TRBJ1-4, with 7 bases fitting TRBD1. This CDR3 is built from 17 residues. Germline CDR1 is LNHDA and CDR2 is SQIVND (reference sequence). Trimming took 8 bases from V and 2 from J; bases not matched to a gene: 14. CDR3: CASSDRALIGTNEKLFF. In DNA, the CDR3 is TGTGCCAGTTCCGACAGGGCCTTGATTGGTACTAATGAAAAACTGTTTTTT.

The V gene is TRBV5-1, the J gene TRBJ1-2, with 8 nucleotides matching TRBD1. In germline, CDR1 is SGHRS, CDR2 YFSETQ. The CDR3 contains 14 residues. Trimming removed 4 bases from V and 8 bases from J; junction bases left unmatched: 10. The CDR3 sequence: CASSQTDRAFGYTF. Here the CDR3 DNA reads TGCGCCAGCAGCCAGACGGACAGGGCGTTCGGCTACACCTTC.

The chain couples TRBV10-1 to TRBJ2-1; 7 bases map to TRBD1. CDR1 is WNHNN, CDR2 SYGVQD, per germline (reference sequence). This CDR3 comprises 11 residues. V gave up 5 bases and J gave up 8 bases; unmatched junction bases: 0. The CDR3 DNA reads TGCGCCAGCAGTCAGGGGGATGAGCAGTTCTTC. It codes for CASSQGDEQFF.

As to this clone: The same CDR3 arises from other DNA sequences in this sample as well. The J gene is TRBJ1-1, the V gene TRBV7-2; a possible D gene is TRBD1 (6 bases). Germline assignment: CDR1 SGHTA and CDR2 FQGNSA. The CDR3 extends over 14 amino acids. The V gene lost 4 bases and the J gene lost 1 base, with 10 bases spanning the gap. The CDR3 sequence: CASSSRTANTEAFF. CDR3 coding DNA: TGTGCCAGCAGCTCTCGGACAGCGAACACTGAAGCTTTCTTT.

V and J are TRBV11-3 and TRBJ2-5; TRBD2 is a possible D gene (5 bases). The CDR3 extends over 12 amino acids. In germline, CDR1 is SGHNT, CDR2 YENEEA. Deletions cut 4 bases from V and 7 bases from J, with 10 bases between. The CDR3 loop is CASSSGFGTQYF. The CDR3 DNA reads TGTGCCAGCAGCTCGGGGTTTGGGACCCAGTACTTC.

The genes are TRBV5-6 and TRBJ1-5; D gene ambiguous. This CDR3 comprises 14 residues. The V gene lost 2 bases and the J gene lost 5 bases, with 11 bases spanning the gap. Germline V gene sequence: CDR1 SGHDT, CDR2 YYEEEE. The CDR3 sequence is CASSLNGGYQPQHF. The CDR3 DNA reads as TGTGCCAGCAGCTTAAATGGAGGTTATCAGCCCCAGCATTTT.

A few counts support this clone. The chain links TRBV7-3 to TRBJ1-1, with D maybe TRBD1 (6 bases). Germline loops: CDR1 SGHTA, CDR2 FQGTGA. CDR3 length equals 13 residues. The germline V and J ends were trimmed by 6 bases and 2 bases, with 10 bases remaining between them. The CDR3 nucleotides read TGTGCCAGCAGTACAGGGTTAAACACTGAAGCTTTCTTT. It encodes CASSTGLNTEAFF.

Remarks on this clone: Germline and junction disagree at one end, which may indicate a read error. The rearrangement uses TRBV9 and TRBJ1-1; D not certain. This CDR3 is built from 13 residues. The germline gives CDR1 SGDLS, CDR2 YYNGEE. The CDR3 DNA sequence: TGTGCCAGCGGCGTACACCGGGACACTGAAGCTTTCTTT. Translated, it gives CASGVHRDTEAFF.

The chain links TRBV7-8 to TRBJ1-1, with 8 bases aligning to TRBD1. The CDR3 sequence is 14 residues long. V was clipped by 3 bases and J by 4 bases; unmatched bases: 4. CDR1 and CDR2 from the germline V gene are SGHVS and FQNEAQ. The CDR3 here is CASSFGQGSTEAFF. DNA for the CDR3: TGTGCCAGCAGCTTTGGACAGGGAAGCACTGAAGCTTTCTTT.

This sequence joins TRBV3-1 (or the pseudogene TRBV3-2) and TRBJ2-1; 10 positions agree with TRBD2. Germline assignment: CDR1 LGHDT and CDR2 YNNKEL (reference sequence). J gave up 6 bases and V 3 bases, and 2 bases lay outside the gene matches. The CDR3 spans 14 residues. The CDR3 reads CASSHASGGNEQFF. The CDR3 DNA reads as TGTGCCAGCAGCCACGCTAGCGGGGGCAATGAGCAGTTCTTC.

Of note for this clone: Other DNA sequences in the sample encode the same CDR3. V and J are TRBV27 and TRBJ2-7; 12 nucleotides agree with TRBD1. CDR3 length: 15 amino acids. The J segment lost 4 bases and the V segment lost 2 bases, leaving 3 bases of the junction unmatched. Germline CDR1 reads MNHEY; CDR2 reads SMNVEV (reference sequence). In DNA form, the CDR3 reads TGTGCCAGCAGTTTAGGGACAGGGGGCGCTTACGAGCAGTACTTC. It codes for CASSLGTGGAYEQYF.

The rearrangement links TRBV19 to TRBJ2-7; the D gene is possibly TRBD2 (5 bases). The CDR3 has 14 residues. The ends were cut back, 11 bases at V and 5 bases at J, with 22 bases in the middle. Germline assignment: CDR1 LNHDA and CDR2 SQIVND (reference sequence). The CDR3 spells CAVSAGLDGNEQYF. The CDR3 nucleotides read TGTGCCGTCTCGGCGGGCCTGGATGGAAACGAGCAGTACTTC.

The V call is TRBV10-2, the J call TRBJ2-3; 11 bases fit TRBD2. Germline assignment: CDR1 WSHSY and CDR2 SAAADI. The V gene end was trimmed by 4 bases and the J gene end by 2 bases; junction bases not matched to a gene: 14. CDR3 length: 19 amino acids. The CDR3 region has the DNA TGCGCCAGCAGTGGGATAGGGTCGATACTAGCGGGGGTCACAGATACGCAGTATTTT. Residues: CASSGIGSILAGVTDTQYF.

The gene calls are TRBV6-5 and TRBJ1-1; tentatively, D is TRBD1 (6 bases). This CDR3 spans 15 amino acids. From germline, CDR1 is MNHEY and CDR2 SVGAGI. V dropped 0 bases and J dropped 1 base, with 9 bases sitting between them. The CDR3 reads CASSYSRGGNTEAFF. The DNA of the CDR3 is TGTGCCAGCAGTTACTCGAGAGGGGGGAACACTGAAGCTTTCTTT.

The rearrangement joins TRBV7-8 to TRBJ1-1; no clear D gene. From germline, CDR1 is SGHVS and CDR2 FQNEAQ. This CDR3 is built from 15 residues. Trimming shortened V by 2 bases and J by 1 base, and 11 bases separated the two germline ends. The CDR3 region is CASSLIYGENTEAFF. CDR3 coding DNA: TGTGCCAGCAGCTTAATTTACGGGGAGAACACTGAAGCTTTCTTT.

This clone was seen at least ten times. This specimen includes other DNA sequences encoding the same CDR3. This chain links TRBV27 with TRBJ2-7; possibly TRBD1 for D (5 bases). CDR3 length: 15 amino acids. Between the trimmed V and J ends, which lost 0 bases and 3 bases, there was a span of 12 bases. CDR1 MNHEY and CDR2 SMNVEV come from the germline V gene (reference sequence). CDR3 loop: CASSLSGQGSYEQYF. Written as DNA, the CDR3 is TGTGCCAGCAGTTTATCCGGCCAGGGTAGCTACGAGCAGTACTTC.

The rearrangement links TRBV19 to TRBJ2-2, with 8 bases that match TRBD1. V shed 10 bases and J 2 bases; nucleotides not matched to a gene: 12. Per the germline V gene, CDR1 is LNHDA and CDR2 is SQIVND (reference sequence). The CDR3 runs 16 residues. The CDR3 spells CATLRTDRVNTGELFF. The DNA of the CDR3 is TGTGCCACCCTAAGGACGGACAGGGTTAACACCGGGGAGCTGTTTTTT.

J is TRBJ1-2 and V is TRBV6-5; D remains unclear. The germline V and J ends were trimmed by 4 bases and 5 bases, with 11 bases remaining between them. The CDR3 is made up of 13 amino acids. Germline CDR1 MNHEY, CDR2 SVGAGI. The CDR3 DNA reads as TGTGCCAGCAGTTCGGCGACACTTTATGGCTACACCTTC. As protein: CASSSATLYGYTF.

The V and J genes are TRBV5-1 and TRBJ2-5, with 13 positions matching TRBD2. V was pared by 6 bases and J by 3 bases, with 5 bases of the junction left unmatched. The CDR3 runs to 15 residues. Germline V gene data show CDR1 as SGHRS and CDR2 as YFSETQ. Here the CDR3 reads CASKVGTSGEETQYF. The CDR3, as DNA: TGCGCCAGCAAGGTAGGGACTAGCGGGGAAGAGACCCAGTACTTC.

This clone was found a few times. The rearrangement joins TRBV12-2 to TRBJ1-5; the D call TRBD1 from the table was never checked on the DNA. TRBV12-2 is noted as a pseudogene. The CDR3 has 18 residues. CDR3 coding DNA: TGTGCAAGTCGCTTAGCACCAGACAGGTCGCGTCGCAATCAGCCCCAGCATTTT. Its protein product is CASRLAPDRSRRNQPQHF.

The chain is built from TRBV18 and TRBJ2-1, with D maybe TRBD2 (5 bases). Trimming stripped 2 bases from V and 0 bases from J, with 8 bases between. The germline gives CDR1 KGHSH, CDR2 LQKENI. CDR3 size: 15 residues. CDR3 coding DNA: TGTGCCAGCTCACCAAATCGGGGCTCCTACAATGAGCAGTTCTTC. It codes for CASSPNRGSYNEQFF.

The V call is TRBV5-1, the J call TRBJ1-6; TRBD1 aligns across 7 bases. CDR3 size: 14 residues. From germline, CDR1 is SGHRS and CDR2 YFSETQ. The V gene end was trimmed by 3 bases and the J gene end by 7 bases; junction bases not matched to a gene: 4. CDR3 sequence (DNA): TGCGCCAGCAGCTCGACAGGGAGCAATTCACCCCTCCACTTT. It is translated as CASSSTGSNSPLHF.

V usage is TRBV5-6 and J usage is TRBJ2-2; tentatively, D is TRBD1 (5 bases). Germline values: CDR1 SGHDT, CDR2 YYEEEE. CDR3 size: 14 residues. Trimming took 0 bases from V and 6 from J, leaving 9 bases between them. The CDR3 DNA is TGTGCCAGCAGCTTGGGGACACCTCCCGGGGAGCTGTTTTTT. Translation gives CASSLGTPPGELFF.

The chain joins TRBV19 to TRBJ1-6; 9 positions agree with TRBD1. Germline CDR1 and CDR2: LNHDA and SQIVND (reference sequence). With V trimmed by 8 bases and J by 7 bases, 6 bases remained unmatched. The CDR3 runs to 14 residues. The CDR3 reads CASGRGTGNSPLHF. The CDR3, as DNA: TGTGCCAGTGGGCGCGGGACAGGGAATTCACCCCTCCACTTT.

This chain links TRBV24-1 with TRBJ2-7, with D possibly matching TRBD1 (6 bases). With 10 bases removed from V and 0 bases from J, the gap between germline ends came to 15 bases. Germline-derived CDR1 and CDR2 are KGHDR and SFDVKD. This CDR3 is built from 14 residues. The CDR3 loop reads CATHRDTSSYEQYF. The CDR3, as DNA: TGTGCCACTCACCGGGACACTAGCTCCTACGAGCAGTACTTC.

This clone was detected once. Within the sample, other DNA sequences also encode this same CDR3. The chain carries TRBV6-5 and TRBJ1-2, with TRBD1 matching over 8 bases. CDR3 length: 13 residues. CDR1 MNHEY and CDR2 SVGAGI come from the germline V gene. The junction had 2 bases not matched to a gene; V was cut back by 2 bases and J by 6 bases. The CDR3 DNA is TGTGCCAGCAGTTACGGACAGGGTAATGGCTACACCTTC. This translates into CASSYGQGNGYTF.

This chain joins TRBV7-6 and TRBJ2-3; 9 nucleotides agree with TRBD2. Germline V lookup: CDR1 SGHVS, CDR2 FNYEAQ. V dropped 4 bases and J dropped 0; count of bases not matched to a gene: 2. The CDR3 runs to 15 residues. The CDR3 nucleotides are TGTGCCAGCAGCTCTAGCGGGACTAGCACAGATACGCAGTATTTT. It specifies CASSSSGTSTDTQYF.